This paragraph covers one T cell receptor (beta chain) sequence. Measured with immunoSEQ multiplex PCR; TCRdb has only the in-frame clones, and not every one. Here the sample spans some 490,000 clones, 81% being singletons. The V end lost 0 bases, the J end lost 2 bases, and 19 bases lay between the germline ends. The CDR3 has 18 amino acids. Germline-derived CDR1 and CDR2 are LNHNV and YYDKDF (reference sequence). This entry is derived from a study of shared clonotypes between healthy human individuals. The TCR was taken from a middle-aged woman in good health. Some clones in this sample may be carry-over from other donors' samples. The sample taken for sequencing was PBMCs. This rearrangement joins TRBV15 to TRBJ1-2; maybe TRBD1 (6 bases). CDR3 in amino acids: CATSRERGGTGRNYGYTF. CDR3 DNA: TGTGCCACCAGCAGAGAAAGGGGTGGAACAGGGCGCAACTATGGCTACACCTTC. Drawing the rest from reference TRBV15 and TRBJ1-2, the complete variable domain is DAMVIQNPRYQVTQFGKPVTLSCSQTLNHNVMYWYQQKSSQAPKLLFHYYDKDFNNEADTPDNFQSRRPNTSFCFLDIRSPGLGDTAMYLCATSRERGGTGRNYGYTFGSGTRLTVV.